These 10 T cell receptor beta chains came from one sample sequenced in a study of CD4 T cells in relation to SARS-CoV-2 and coronaviruses. The method was immunoSEQ multiplex PCR; TCRdb's version includes in-frame clones alone and lacks a portion of them. The table includes 30,000 to 45,000 clones, 85% to 90% detected once. Sequencing used memory CD4+ T cells from PBMCs. Every receptor here comes from an adult with COVID-19.

This clone was counted between two and nine times. V and J are TRBV28 and TRBJ2-3; D call uncertain. With 6 bases removed from V and 3 bases from J, the gap between germline ends came to 13 bases. Per germline, CDR1 MDHEN and CDR2 SYDVKM. CDR3 size: 14 residues. The CDR3 coding sequence is TGTGCCAGCAGCCGACCCATACCTACAGATACGCAGTATTTT. As protein: CASSRPIPTDTQYF.

This sequence joins TRBV9 and TRBJ2-2; D is unresolved. This CDR3 has 12 amino acids. Germline values: CDR1 SGDLS, CDR2 YYNGEE. The V and J ends lost 2 bases and 6 bases respectively, with 5 bases between them. In DNA form, the CDR3 reads TGTGCCAGCAGCGTCACTCCCGGGGAGCTGTTTTTT. Translation: CASSVTPGELFF.

The rearrangement uses TRBV24-1 and TRBJ1-4, with unresolved D. CDR3 length: 19 residues. Trimming shortened V by 0 bases and J by 7 bases, and 23 bases separated the two germline ends. Looked up from germline, CDR1 is KGHDR and CDR2 is SFDVKD. Written as DNA, the CDR3 is TGTGCCACCAGTGATTTGTTTCGGGATACCAGGACCGGATGTGAAAAACTGTTTTTT. Encoded protein: CATSDLFRDTRTGCEKLFF.

DNA for the CDR3: TGTGCCAGCAGTCGTGGACTAGCGGGCCGAGAGACCCAGTACTTC. Translating gives CASSRGLAGRETQYF. The chain recombines TRBV6-6 with TRBJ2-5; 11 bases agree with TRBD2. Looked up from germline, CDR1 is MNHNY and CDR2 is SVGAGI (reference sequence). V lost 5 bases to trimming and J lost 4 bases; unmatched junction nucleotides: 6. This CDR3 spans 15 amino acids.

V gene TRBV11-2 combines with J gene TRBJ2-6; TRBD1 matches at 11 bases. CDR1 is SGHAT, CDR2 FQNNGV, per germline. Trimming removed 4 bases from V and 1 base from J; junction bases left unmatched: 9. The CDR3 loop spans 19 amino acids. The CDR3 is CASSSQKRDRGSGANVLTF. In DNA form, the CDR3 reads TGTGCCAGCAGCTCGCAGAAACGGGACAGGGGGTCTGGGGCCAACGTCCTGACTTTC.

The V call is TRBV6-4, the J call TRBJ2-2; D is uncertain. The CDR3 covers 13 residues. The germline V gene encodes CDR1 MRHNA and CDR2 SNTAGT. Between the trimmed V and J ends, which lost 2 bases and 3 bases, there was a span of 4 bases. The CDR3 loop reads CASSDRDTGELFF. CDR3 sequence (DNA): TGTGCCAGCAGTGACAGGGACACCGGGGAGCTGTTTTTT.

This chain joins TRBV6-1 and TRBJ2-6; 11 bases are a match to TRBD1. Germline loops: CDR1 MNHNS, CDR2 SASEGT. The length of the CDR3 is 18 residues. V lost 2 bases to trimming and J lost 2 bases; unmatched junction nucleotides: 5. The CDR3 sequence: CASSESRTGGAGANVLTF. The CDR3 DNA follows: TGTGCCAGCAGTGAATCGAGGACAGGGGGCGCTGGGGCCAACGTCCTGACTTTC.

The CDR3 sequence is CAASGTGDHEQFF. CDR3 nucleotide sequence: TGTGCCGCCTCCGGGACAGGGGATCATGAGCAGTTCTTC. The V gene is TRBV24-1, the J gene TRBJ2-1; TRBD1 agrees at 10 bases. This CDR3 has 13 residues. From germline, CDR1 is KGHDR and CDR2 SFDVKD. With 12 bases clipped from V and 8 bases from J, the junction kept 9 bases outside the gene matches.

The chain links TRBV12-3 or TRBV12-4 to TRBJ2-7; no firm D call. This CDR3 comprises 12 residues. Trimming left V 5 bases short and J 3 bases short, with 8 bases between. The CDR3, as DNA: TGTGCCAGCAGTATACAAGTCTACGAGCAGTACTTC. Its protein is CASSIQVYEQYF.

This chain links TRBV6-5 with TRBJ1-6, with TRBD1 matching 7 bases. The CDR3 is made up of 15 amino acids. Germline CDR1 MNHEY, CDR2 SVGAGI. With 11 bases clipped from V and 0 bases from J, the junction kept 7 bases outside the gene matches. The CDR3 is CAVLRGSSYNSPLHF. CDR3 bases: TGTGCCGTGCTCAGGGGGTCCTCCTATAATTCACCCCTCCACTTT.